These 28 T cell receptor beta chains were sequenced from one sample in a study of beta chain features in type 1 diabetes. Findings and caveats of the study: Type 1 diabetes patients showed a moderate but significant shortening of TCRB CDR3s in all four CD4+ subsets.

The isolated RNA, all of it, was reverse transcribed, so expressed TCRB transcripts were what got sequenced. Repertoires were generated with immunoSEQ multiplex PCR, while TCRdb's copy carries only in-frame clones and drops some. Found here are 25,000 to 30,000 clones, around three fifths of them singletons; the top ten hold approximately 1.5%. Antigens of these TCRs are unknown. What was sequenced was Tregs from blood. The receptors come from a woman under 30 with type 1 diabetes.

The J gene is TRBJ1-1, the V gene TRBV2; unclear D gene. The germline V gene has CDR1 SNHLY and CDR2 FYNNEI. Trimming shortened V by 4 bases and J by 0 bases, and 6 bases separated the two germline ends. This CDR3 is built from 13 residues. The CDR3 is CASSGAMNTEAFF. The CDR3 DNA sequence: TGTGCCAGCAGTGGGGCCATGAACACTGAAGCTTTCTTT.

CDR3 loop: CASRTDRGGYNEQFF. In DNA form, the CDR3 reads TGTGCCAGCAGGACGGACAGGGGTGGCTACAATGAGCAGTTCTTC. The rearrangement uses TRBV2 and TRBJ2-1, with 9 bases lining up with TRBD1. CDR1 and CDR2 (germline): SNHLY, FYNNEI. The CDR3 consists of 15 residues. V shed 6 bases and J 3 bases; nucleotides not matched to a gene: 6.

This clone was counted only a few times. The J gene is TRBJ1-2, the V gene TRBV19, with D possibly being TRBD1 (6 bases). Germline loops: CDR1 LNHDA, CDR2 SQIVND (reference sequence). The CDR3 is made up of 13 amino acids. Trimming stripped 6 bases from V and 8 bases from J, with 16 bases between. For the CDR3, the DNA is TGTGCCAGTAGCCTTCAGGGGATGCGAGGCTACACCTTC. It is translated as CASSLQGMRGYTF.

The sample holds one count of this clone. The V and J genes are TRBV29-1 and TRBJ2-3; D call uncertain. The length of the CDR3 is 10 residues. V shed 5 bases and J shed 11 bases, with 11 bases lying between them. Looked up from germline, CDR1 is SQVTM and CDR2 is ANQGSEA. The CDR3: CSVIEPGQYF. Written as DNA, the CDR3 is TGCAGCGTTATAGAGCCGGGGCAGTATTTT.

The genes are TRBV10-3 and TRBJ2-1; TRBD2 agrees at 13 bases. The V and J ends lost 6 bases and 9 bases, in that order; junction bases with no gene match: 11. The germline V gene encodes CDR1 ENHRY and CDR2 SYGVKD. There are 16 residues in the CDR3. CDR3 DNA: TGTGCCATCAGCGGACTAGCGGGAGTCCGTTCGGTTGAGCAGTTCTTC. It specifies CAISGLAGVRSVEQFF.

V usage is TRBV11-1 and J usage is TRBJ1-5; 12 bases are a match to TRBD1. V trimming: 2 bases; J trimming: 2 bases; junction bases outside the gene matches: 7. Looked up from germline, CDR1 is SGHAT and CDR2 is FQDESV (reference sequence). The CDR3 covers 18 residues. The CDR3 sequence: CASSLRDRGPEGNQPQHF. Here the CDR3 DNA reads TGTGCCAGCAGCTTAAGGGACAGGGGGCCGGAAGGCAATCAGCCCCAGCATTTT.

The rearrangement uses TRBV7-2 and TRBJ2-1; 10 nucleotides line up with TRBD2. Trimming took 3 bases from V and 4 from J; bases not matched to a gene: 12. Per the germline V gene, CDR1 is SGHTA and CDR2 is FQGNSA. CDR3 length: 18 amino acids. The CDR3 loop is CASSLAKGLASRYNEQFF. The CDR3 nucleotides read TGTGCCAGCAGCTTGGCCAAGGGACTAGCGTCGCGTTACAATGAGCAGTTCTTC.

The CDR3 region is CAWRPSPSSYNEQFF. The CDR3 bases are TGTGCCTGGAGGCCTAGCCCGAGCTCCTACAATGAGCAGTTCTTC. The rearrangement joins TRBV30 to TRBJ2-1, with a weak D call TRBD2 (5 bases). CDR1 is GTSNPN, CDR2 SVGIG, per germline (reference sequence). Trimming left V 3 bases short and J 0 bases short, with 12 bases between. The CDR3 has 15 residues.

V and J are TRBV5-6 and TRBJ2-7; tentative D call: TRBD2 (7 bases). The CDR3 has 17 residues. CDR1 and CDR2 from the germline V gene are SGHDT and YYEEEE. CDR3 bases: TGTGCCAGCAGCGGCCTAGGGGGAGGGGGAGTAATCTACGAGAAGTACGTC. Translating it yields CASSGLGGGGVIYEKYV.

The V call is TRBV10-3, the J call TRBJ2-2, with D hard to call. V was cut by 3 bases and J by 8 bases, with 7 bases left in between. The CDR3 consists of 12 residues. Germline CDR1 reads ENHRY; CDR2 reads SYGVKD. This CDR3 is CAISDSTGELFF. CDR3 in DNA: TGTGCCATCAGTGACAGTACAGGGGAGCTGTTTTTT.

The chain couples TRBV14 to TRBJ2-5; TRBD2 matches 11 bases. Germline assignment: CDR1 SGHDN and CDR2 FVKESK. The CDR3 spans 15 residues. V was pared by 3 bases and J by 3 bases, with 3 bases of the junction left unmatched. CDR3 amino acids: CASSQLLAGEETQYF. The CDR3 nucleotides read TGTGCCAGCAGCCAGTTACTAGCGGGAGAAGAGACCCAGTACTTC.

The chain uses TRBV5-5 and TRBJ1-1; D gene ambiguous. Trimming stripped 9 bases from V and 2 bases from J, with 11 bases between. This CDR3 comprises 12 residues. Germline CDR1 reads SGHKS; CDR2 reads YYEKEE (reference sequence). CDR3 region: CATGPVNTEAFF. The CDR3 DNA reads TGTGCCACAGGTCCCGTCAACACTGAAGCTTTCTTT. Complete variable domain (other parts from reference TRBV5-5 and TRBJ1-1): DAGVTQSPTHLIKTRGQQVTLRCSPISGHKSVSWYQQVLGQGPQFIFQYYEKEERGRGNFPDRFSARQFPNYSSELNVNALLLGDSALYLCATGPVNTEAFFGQGTRLTVV.

For the CDR3, the DNA is TGTGCCAGCAGCCCCAGAGGTGGACAGCCCCAGCATTTT. Translated, it gives CASSPRGGQPQHF. The genes are TRBV28 and TRBJ1-5, with D uncertain. The V gene's germline CDR1 is MDHEN and CDR2 SYDVKM. The CDR3 is 13 amino acids. V was clipped by 6 bases and J by 7 bases, with 13 bases between them.

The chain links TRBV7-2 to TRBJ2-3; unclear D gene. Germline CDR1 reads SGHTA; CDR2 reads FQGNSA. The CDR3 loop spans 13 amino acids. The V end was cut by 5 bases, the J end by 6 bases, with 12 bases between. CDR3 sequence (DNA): TGTGCCAGCAGCCCCCCTAGTTCCGATACGCAGTATTTT. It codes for CASSPPSSDTQYF.

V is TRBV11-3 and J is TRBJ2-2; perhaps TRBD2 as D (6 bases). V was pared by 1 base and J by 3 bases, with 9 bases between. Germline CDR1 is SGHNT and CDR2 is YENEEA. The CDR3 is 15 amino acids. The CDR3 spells CASSLVGGYTGELFF. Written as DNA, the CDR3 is TGTGCCAGCAGCTTAGTGGGGGGATACACCGGGGAGCTGTTTTTT.

DNA for the CDR3: TGTGCCAGCAGGGGCCCAGGATCTAACTATGGCTACACCTTC. Translation gives CASRGPGSNYGYTF. The rearrangement joins TRBV2 to TRBJ1-2; D not resolved. V dropped 6 bases and J dropped 0 bases, with 11 bases sitting between them. The length of the CDR3 is 14 residues. Germline V gene lookup returns CDR1 SNHLY and CDR2 FYNNEI.

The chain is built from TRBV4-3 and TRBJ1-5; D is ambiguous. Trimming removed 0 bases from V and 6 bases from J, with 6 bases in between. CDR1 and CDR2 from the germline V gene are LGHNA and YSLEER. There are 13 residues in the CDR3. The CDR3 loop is CASSQDRGQPQHF. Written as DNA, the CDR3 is TGCGCCAGCAGCCAAGATCGGGGTCAGCCCCAGCATTTT.

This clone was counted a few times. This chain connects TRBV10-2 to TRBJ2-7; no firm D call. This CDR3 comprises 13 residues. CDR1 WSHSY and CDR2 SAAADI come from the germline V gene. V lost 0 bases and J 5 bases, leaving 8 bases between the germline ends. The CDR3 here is CASSESNRDEQYF. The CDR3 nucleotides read TGCGCCAGCAGTGAGTCGAATAGAGACGAGCAGTACTTC.

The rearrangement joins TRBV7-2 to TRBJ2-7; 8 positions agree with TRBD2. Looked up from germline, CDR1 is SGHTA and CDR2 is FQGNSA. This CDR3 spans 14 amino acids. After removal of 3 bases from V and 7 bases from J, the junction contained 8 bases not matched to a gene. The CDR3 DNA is TGTGCCAGCAGCTTCCAAGCGGGAGAGGAAGAGCAGTACTTC. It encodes CASSFQAGEEEQYF.

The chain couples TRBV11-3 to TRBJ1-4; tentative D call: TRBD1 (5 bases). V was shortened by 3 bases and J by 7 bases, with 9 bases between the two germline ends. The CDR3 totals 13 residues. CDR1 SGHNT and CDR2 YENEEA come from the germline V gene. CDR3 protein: CASSFQGGEKLFF. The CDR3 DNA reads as TGTGCCAGCAGCTTTCAGGGCGGTGAAAAACTGTTTTTT.

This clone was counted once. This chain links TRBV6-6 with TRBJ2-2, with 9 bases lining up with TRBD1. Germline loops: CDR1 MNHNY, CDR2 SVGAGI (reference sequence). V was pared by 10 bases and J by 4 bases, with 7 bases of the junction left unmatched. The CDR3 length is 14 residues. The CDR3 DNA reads TGTGCCACCCGGGGACAGGGCGGCACCGGGGAGCTGTTTTTT. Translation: CATRGQGGTGELFF.

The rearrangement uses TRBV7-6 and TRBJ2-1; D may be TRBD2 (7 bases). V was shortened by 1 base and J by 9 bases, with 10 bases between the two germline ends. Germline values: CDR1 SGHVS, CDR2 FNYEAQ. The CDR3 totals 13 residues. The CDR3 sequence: CASSLVGGGEQFF. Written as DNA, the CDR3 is TGTGCCAGCAGCTTAGTAGGGGGGGGTGAGCAGTTCTTC.

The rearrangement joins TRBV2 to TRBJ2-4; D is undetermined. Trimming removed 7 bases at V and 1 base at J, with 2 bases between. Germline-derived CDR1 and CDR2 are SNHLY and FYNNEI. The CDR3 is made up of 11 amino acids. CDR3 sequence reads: CASTAKNIQYF. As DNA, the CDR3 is TGTGCCAGCACGGCCAAAAACATTCAGTACTTC.

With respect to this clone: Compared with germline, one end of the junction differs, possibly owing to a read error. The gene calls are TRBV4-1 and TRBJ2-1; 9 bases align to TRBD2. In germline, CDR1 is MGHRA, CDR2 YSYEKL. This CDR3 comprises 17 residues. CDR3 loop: CASSQDPRGRAYNEQFF. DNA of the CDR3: TGCGCCAGCAGCCAAGATCCTCGCGGGAGGGCCTATAATGAGCAGTTCTTC.

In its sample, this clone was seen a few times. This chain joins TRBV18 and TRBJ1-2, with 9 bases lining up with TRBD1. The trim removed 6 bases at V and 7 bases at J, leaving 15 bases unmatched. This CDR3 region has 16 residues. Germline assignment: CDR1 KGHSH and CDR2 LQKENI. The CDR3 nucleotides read TGTGCCAGCTCCCTCACAGGGGGCGCGGTACTGGCTGGCTACACCTTC. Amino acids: CASSLTGGAVLAGYTF.

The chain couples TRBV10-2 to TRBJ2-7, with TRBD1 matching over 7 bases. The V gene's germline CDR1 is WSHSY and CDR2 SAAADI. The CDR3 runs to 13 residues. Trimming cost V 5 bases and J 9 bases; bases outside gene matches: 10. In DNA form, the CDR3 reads TGCGCCAGCAGTCCGGGACAGCGATTGGTGCAGTACTTC. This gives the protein CASSPGQRLVQYF.

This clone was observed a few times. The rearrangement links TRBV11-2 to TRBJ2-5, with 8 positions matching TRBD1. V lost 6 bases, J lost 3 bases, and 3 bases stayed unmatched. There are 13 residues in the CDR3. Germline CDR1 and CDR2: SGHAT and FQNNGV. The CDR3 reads CASSQQGEETQYF. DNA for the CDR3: TGTGCCAGCAGTCAACAGGGGGAAGAGACCCAGTACTTC.

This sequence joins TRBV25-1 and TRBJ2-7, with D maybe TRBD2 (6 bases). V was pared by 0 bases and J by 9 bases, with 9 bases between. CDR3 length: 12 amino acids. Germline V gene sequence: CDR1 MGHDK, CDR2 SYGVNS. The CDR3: CASSEYQGGQYF. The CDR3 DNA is TGTGCCAGCAGTGAATATCAGGGAGGGCAGTACTTC.